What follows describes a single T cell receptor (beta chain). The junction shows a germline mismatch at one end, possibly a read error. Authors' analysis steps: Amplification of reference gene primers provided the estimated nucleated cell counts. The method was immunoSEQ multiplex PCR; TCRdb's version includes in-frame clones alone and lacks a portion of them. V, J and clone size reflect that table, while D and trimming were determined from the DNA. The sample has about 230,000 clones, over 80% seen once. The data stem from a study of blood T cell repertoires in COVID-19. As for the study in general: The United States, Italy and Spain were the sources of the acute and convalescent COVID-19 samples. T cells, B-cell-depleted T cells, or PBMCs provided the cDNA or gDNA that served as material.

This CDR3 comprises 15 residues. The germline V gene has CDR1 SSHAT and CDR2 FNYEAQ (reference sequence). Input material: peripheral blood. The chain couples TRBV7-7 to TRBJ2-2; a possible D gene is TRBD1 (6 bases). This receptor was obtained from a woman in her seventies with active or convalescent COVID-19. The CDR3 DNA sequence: TGTGCTAGCAGCTGGGGGCGGCAGAACACCGGGGAGCTGTTTTTT. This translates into CASSWGRQNTGELFF.